What follows are 30 T cell receptor beta chains derived from one specimen sequenced in a study of T cell responses to AZD1222 COVID-19 vaccine (dated by TCRdb to the early 2020s). What the time point label conveys for this sample: about 28 days (+/-7) after the second vaccine dose. Libraries were constructed by the immunoSEQ multiplex PCR assay. TCRdb carries this immuneACCESS record with in-frame sequences only. Its versions omit some clonotypes, under half of them owing to an unresolved V gene in the studies checked, with the rest unexplained. The sample table contains about 72,000 clones; only one count was recorded for 80% to 90% of them. The ten largest clones capture 28% of the sample. The sequenced sample was peripheral blood, obtained 28 days after the second AZD1222 dose. Receptors originate from an adult who received the AZD1222 COVID-19 vaccine.

The V call is TRBV19, the J call TRBJ1-5; D gene ambiguous. Per the germline V gene, CDR1 is LNHDA and CDR2 is SQIVND (reference sequence). This CDR3 spans 13 amino acids. The V end lost 5 bases, the J end lost 7 bases, and 12 bases lay between the germline ends. In DNA, the CDR3 is TGTGCCAGTAGTGGCACCCTAGGACAGCCCCAGCATTTT. As protein: CASSGTLGQPQHF.

This chain uses TRBV11-2 with TRBJ2-3; either TRBD1 or TRBD2 may fit D (5 bases each). V gave up 0 bases and J gave up 4 bases, with 14 bases separating them. Looked up from germline, CDR1 is SGHAT and CDR2 is FQNNGV. CDR3 size: 16 residues. CDR3 nucleotide sequence: TGTGCCAGCAGCTTAGATAGGGGACCTGGGGCAGATACGCAGTATTTT. Encoded protein: CASSLDRGPGADTQYF. Based on the CDR3 plus reference TRBV11-2 and TRBJ2-3, the full variable domain is EAGVAQSPRYKIIEKRQSVAFWCNPISGHATLYWYQQILGQGPKLLIQFQNNGVVDDSQLPKDRFSAERLKGVDSTLKIQPAKLEDSAVYLCASSLDRGPGADTQYFGPGTRLTVL.

This sequence joins TRBV29-1 and TRBJ1-1; TRBD1 matches 10 bases. CDR1 is SQVTM, CDR2 ANQGSEA, per germline. The V and J ends lost 6 bases and 5 bases, in that order; junction bases with no gene match: 9. The CDR3 covers 14 residues. CDR3 residues: CSVLRDRGGTEAFF. CDR3 sequence (DNA): TGCAGCGTCCTCCGGGACAGGGGAGGAACTGAAGCTTTCTTT.

V usage is TRBV11-2 and J usage is TRBJ1-6, with a tentative D call TRBD1 (5 bases). CDR3 length: 15 amino acids. Germline V lookup: CDR1 SGHAT, CDR2 FQNNGV. The V and J ends lost 1 base and 7 bases respectively, with 11 bases between them. CDR3 in DNA: TGTGCCAGCAGCTTAGGCAGGGTCTGGAATTCACCCCTCCACTTT. Encoded protein: CASSLGRVWNSPLHF. Complete variable domain (other parts from reference TRBV11-2 and TRBJ1-6): EAGVAQSPRYKIIEKRQSVAFWCNPISGHATLYWYQQILGQGPKLLIQFQNNGVVDDSQLPKDRFSAERLKGVDSTLKIQPAKLEDSAVYLCASSLGRVWNSPLHFGNGTRLTVT.

V gene TRBV3-1 (or the pseudogene TRBV3-2) combines with J gene TRBJ2-1; D could derive from TRBD1 or TRBD2 (6 bases each). This CDR3 is built from 12 residues. V lost 8 bases and J lost 8, with 13 bases in between. In germline, CDR1 is LGHDT, CDR2 YNNKEL (reference sequence). The CDR3: CASSSGGHEQFF. The CDR3 DNA sequence: TGTGCCAGCTCATCTGGGGGGCATGAGCAGTTCTTC.

CDR3 in amino acids: CASGFSGTDTQYF. CDR3 nucleotide sequence: TGTGCTAGTGGTTTCAGTGGCACAGATACGCAGTATTTT. The chain has TRBV12-5 and TRBJ2-3, with unresolved D. Germline CDR1 LGHNT, CDR2 FRNRAP. This CDR3 has 13 amino acids. With 3 bases removed from V and 1 base from J, the gap between germline ends came to 5 bases.

This clone showed up just a few times. The chain joins TRBV16 to TRBJ1-1, with TRBD1 matching over 7 bases. V trimming: 8 bases; J trimming: 1 base; junction bases outside the gene matches: 7. Germline V lookup: CDR1 KGHSY, CDR2 FQNENV. The CDR3 is made up of 14 amino acids. The CDR3 spells CASGLGTANTEAFF. CDR3 DNA: TGTGCCAGCGGCCTCGGGACAGCGAACACTGAAGCTTTCTTT.

The CDR3 loop is CATSRGDLEFEAFF. Written as DNA, the CDR3 is TGTGCCACCAGCAGAGGTGACTTGGAATTTGAAGCTTTCTTT. This rearrangement joins TRBV15 to TRBJ1-1; D gene unclear. This CDR3 is built from 14 residues. V was clipped by 1 base and J by 7 bases, with 13 bases between them. The germline CDR1 and CDR2 sequences are LNHNV and YYDKDF (reference sequence).

The chain carries TRBV9 and TRBJ1-2; D is unclear. The CDR3 sequence is 14 residues long. With 0 bases removed from V and 2 bases from J, the gap between germline ends came to 8 bases. Germline V gene data show CDR1 as SGDLS and CDR2 as YYNGEE. CDR3 region: CASSVGGQNYGYTF. The CDR3 DNA reads TGTGCCAGCAGCGTAGGTGGCCAAAACTATGGCTACACCTTC.

The V gene is TRBV7-3, the J gene TRBJ2-2; tentative D call: TRBD1 (6 bases). The CDR3 has 13 amino acids. V was trimmed by 7 bases and J by 6 bases, leaving 12 bases between them. Germline V CDR1 and CDR2: SGHTA, FQGTGA. The CDR3 DNA follows: TGTGCCAGCACCAGAGGGGGACCCGGGGAGCTGTTTTTT. This sequence encodes CASTRGGPGELFF.

The chain carries TRBV3-1 (or the pseudogene TRBV3-2) and TRBJ1-2; 9 nucleotides match TRBD1. With V trimmed by 4 bases and J by 6 bases, 9 bases remained unmatched. This CDR3 is built from 15 residues. From germline, CDR1 is LGHDT and CDR2 YNNKEL (reference sequence). The DNA of the CDR3 is TGTGCCAGCAGCCCCCTGACAGGGGGTTCTGATGGCTACACCTTC. This sequence encodes CASSPLTGGSDGYTF.

The gene calls are TRBV15 and TRBJ2-2; 9 bases line up with TRBD1. In germline, CDR1 is LNHNV, CDR2 YYDKDF (reference sequence). This CDR3 spans 23 amino acids. J lost 4 bases, V lost 5 bases, and 29 bases had no gene match. The CDR3 bases are TGTGCCACCAGCCCTCCTACCCAGGCCCCGGGACAGGGCCCCCGGGGAGGCACCGGGGAGCTGTTTTTT. Encoded protein: CATSPPTQAPGQGPRGGTGELFF.

The chain joins TRBV7-6 to TRBJ1-3; D gene unclear. The CDR3 length is 16 residues. V was cut by 5 bases and J by 0 bases, with 14 bases left in between. Germline CDR1 is SGHVS and CDR2 is FNYEAQ. CDR3 coding DNA: TGTGCCAGCAGCCCCCGGCAGGCCGACTCTGGAAACACCATATATTTT. Its protein product is CASSPRQADSGNTIYF. Full variable domain (remainder filled in from reference TRBV7-6 and TRBJ1-3): GAGVSQSPRYKVTKRGQDVALRCDPISGHVSLYWYRQALGQGPEFLTYFNYEAQQDKSGLPNDRFSAERPEGSISTLTIQRTEQRDSAMYRCASSPRQADSGNTIYFGEGSWLTVV.

This chain links TRBV28 with TRBJ2-3, with D unclear. CDR3 length equals 14 residues. Germline loops: CDR1 MDHEN, CDR2 SYDVKM. Trimming cost V 2 bases and J 3 bases, with 9 bases left between them. CDR3 amino acids: CASSLPDGTDTQYF. CDR3 in DNA: TGTGCCAGCAGTTTACCTGACGGGACAGATACGCAGTATTTT.

V usage is TRBV10-3 and J usage is TRBJ1-1, with D unclear. CDR3 length: 14 residues. V was cut by 2 bases and J by 4 bases, with 11 bases left in between. Per germline, CDR1 ENHRY and CDR2 SYGVKD. The CDR3 DNA follows: TGTGCCATCAGTGAGGCTGCCACGGGCACTGAAGCTTTCTTT. It codes for CAISEAATGTEAFF.

CDR3 protein: CASRRDRGEDTQYF. The DNA of the CDR3 is TGTGCCAGTAGGAGGGACAGGGGAGAAGATACGCAGTATTTT. This chain joins TRBV19 and TRBJ2-3, with 10 positions matching TRBD1. Germline V gene data show CDR1 as LNHDA and CDR2 as SQIVND (reference sequence). Losses at the gene ends were 6 bases for V and 5 bases for J; bases not matched to a gene: 5. The CDR3 is made up of 14 amino acids.

J is TRBJ2-5 and V is TRBV5-1, with D perhaps being TRBD1 or TRBD2 (6 bases each). There are 14 residues in the CDR3. CDR1 is SGHRS, CDR2 YFSETQ, per germline. V was shortened by 5 bases and J by 5 bases, with 16 bases between the two germline ends. DNA of the CDR3: TGCGCCAGCAGAGGTACGGGGGCGTGGGAGACCCAGTACTTC. It translates to CASRGTGAWETQYF.

The genes are TRBV2 and TRBJ1-2, with no clear D. This CDR3 comprises 12 residues. Germline assignment: CDR1 SNHLY and CDR2 FYNNEI. V lost 7 bases, J lost 2 bases, and 8 bases lay in between. CDR3 protein: CASTSENYGYTF. CDR3 sequence (DNA): TGTGCCAGCACCTCTGAGAACTATGGCTACACCTTC.

The chain uses TRBV7-3 and TRBJ2-2, with TRBD2 identical over 11 bases. CDR1 is SGHTA and CDR2 is FQGTGA in the germline V gene. The CDR3 runs 15 residues. V was clipped by 5 bases and J by 7 bases; unmatched bases: 6. This CDR3 reads CASSPTSGVGGELFF. CDR3 sequence (DNA): TGTGCCAGCAGCCCGACTAGCGGGGTCGGCGGGGAGCTGTTTTTT.

The chain links TRBV7-2 to TRBJ2-1; D gene unclear. The CDR3 has 13 amino acids. Trimming cost V 6 bases and J 11 bases, with 17 bases left between them. CDR1 and CDR2 (germline): SGHTA, FQGNSA. The CDR3 DNA follows: TGTGCCAGCAGACCGACCACCTTAGGGCAGCAGTTCTTC. Translating it yields CASRPTTLGQQFF. The variable domain in full, completed from reference TRBV7-2 and TRBJ2-1, reads GAGVSQSPSNKVTEKGKDVELRCDPISGHTALYWYRQSLGQGLEFLIYFQGNSAPDKSGLPSDRFSAERTGGSVSTLTIQRTQQEDSAVYLCASRPTTLGQQFFGPGTRLTVL.

The count of this clone is one. CDR3 protein: CASSVLSGMADTQYF. The CDR3 nucleotides read TGTGCCAGCAGCGTATTAAGCGGGATGGCAGATACGCAGTATTTT. The chain joins TRBV9 to TRBJ2-3; 7 positions agree with TRBD2. J was trimmed by 4 bases and V by 1 base; bases with no gene match: 6. Germline CDR1 and CDR2: SGDLS and YYNGEE. The CDR3 has 15 amino acids.

This clone was observed once. This chain links TRBV19 with TRBJ1-4, with D possibly matching TRBD1 (6 bases). Deletions cut 5 bases from V and 0 bases from J, with 22 bases between. Germline V lookup: CDR1 LNHDA, CDR2 SQIVND (reference sequence). There are 19 residues in the CDR3. CDR3 loop: CASSSDGGPGLSTNEKLFF. For the CDR3, the DNA is TGTGCCAGTAGTTCAGATGGGGGCCCAGGTCTCTCAACTAATGAAAAACTGTTTTTT.

The sample holds one count of this clone. This CDR3 is CASSHREGWSNEKLFF. The CDR3 DNA reads TGTGCCAGCAGCCACAGGGAGGGTTGGTCTAATGAAAAACTGTTTTTT. The chain is built from TRBV7-8 and TRBJ1-4; a possible D gene is TRBD1 (6 bases). Germline V lookup: CDR1 SGHVS, CDR2 FQNEAQ. Trimming stripped 5 bases from V and 3 bases from J, with 16 bases between. The CDR3 is 16 amino acids.

The V gene is TRBV7-9, the J gene TRBJ1-5; D uncertain. The V gene's germline CDR1 is SEHNR and CDR2 FQNEAQ (reference sequence). The CDR3 contains 14 residues. The V end was cut by 5 bases, the J end by 8 bases, with 16 bases between. The CDR3 DNA reads as TGTGCCAGCAGCCCCCAAGGTGGTTCGGAGCCCCAGCATTTT. Amino acids: CASSPQGGSEPQHF.

This chain connects TRBV11-3 to TRBJ1-2, with a tentative D call TRBD1 (5 bases). Germline V gene data show CDR1 as SGHNT and CDR2 as YENEEA. The CDR3 is 15 residues long. V lost 5 bases and J lost 4, with 17 bases in between. CDR3 bases: TGTGCCAGCAGCGGACTGGGGCCTTCTCCCTATGGCTACACCTTC. It is translated as CASSGLGPSPYGYTF.

The chain has TRBV30 and TRBJ1-1; TRBD1 matches 7 bases. The CDR3 contains 14 residues. The V gene's germline CDR1 is GTSNPN and CDR2 SVGIG (reference sequence). V lost 3 bases and J lost 0; bases outside the gene matches: 4. CDR3 sequence reads: CAWSPGQMNTEAFF. The DNA of the CDR3 is TGTGCCTGGAGCCCGGGACAGATGAACACTGAAGCTTTCTTT.

CDR3 amino acids: CASSTRRTSSSYNSPLHF. DNA for the CDR3: TGTGCCAGTAGTACCCGTCGGACGTCGAGCTCCTATAATTCACCCCTCCACTTT. The genes are TRBV19 and TRBJ1-6; no clear D gene. Per germline, CDR1 LNHDA and CDR2 SQIVND (reference sequence). With 4 bases removed from V and 0 bases from J, the gap between germline ends came to 16 bases. The CDR3 sequence is 18 residues long.

The V and J genes are TRBV20-1 and TRBJ2-7; TRBD2 might be the D (5 bases). The germline CDR1 and CDR2 sequences are DFQATT and SNEGSKA (reference sequence). The CDR3 runs 11 residues. Trimming stripped 3 bases from V and 6 bases from J, with 9 bases between. The CDR3 protein is CSASGVREQYF. The CDR3 nucleotides read TGCAGTGCTAGCGGGGTGCGCGAGCAGTACTTC.

V usage is TRBV3-1 (or the pseudogene TRBV3-2) and J usage is TRBJ2-1; D possibly matches TRBD1 or TRBD2 (5 bases each). The CDR3 sequence is 13 residues long. Germline V gene data show CDR1 as LGHDT and CDR2 as YNNKEL (reference sequence). Trimming stripped 1 base from V and 13 bases from J, with 14 bases between. CDR3 protein: CASSQGVWGSQFF. CDR3 DNA sequence: TGTGCCAGCAGCCAAGGGGTGTGGGGGTCCCAGTTCTTC.

The V call is TRBV27, the J call TRBJ2-2; 7 bases fit TRBD2. Germline trimming cut 0 bases from V and 4 bases from J; bases unmatched to any gene: 17. CDR1 is MNHEY and CDR2 is SMNVEV in the germline V gene (reference sequence). CDR3 length: 20 residues. CDR3 region: CASSLSSAGVGGSSTGELFF. For the CDR3, the DNA is TGTGCCAGCAGTTTATCGTCGGCGGGAGTTGGGGGTTCGAGCACCGGGGAGCTGTTTTTT.